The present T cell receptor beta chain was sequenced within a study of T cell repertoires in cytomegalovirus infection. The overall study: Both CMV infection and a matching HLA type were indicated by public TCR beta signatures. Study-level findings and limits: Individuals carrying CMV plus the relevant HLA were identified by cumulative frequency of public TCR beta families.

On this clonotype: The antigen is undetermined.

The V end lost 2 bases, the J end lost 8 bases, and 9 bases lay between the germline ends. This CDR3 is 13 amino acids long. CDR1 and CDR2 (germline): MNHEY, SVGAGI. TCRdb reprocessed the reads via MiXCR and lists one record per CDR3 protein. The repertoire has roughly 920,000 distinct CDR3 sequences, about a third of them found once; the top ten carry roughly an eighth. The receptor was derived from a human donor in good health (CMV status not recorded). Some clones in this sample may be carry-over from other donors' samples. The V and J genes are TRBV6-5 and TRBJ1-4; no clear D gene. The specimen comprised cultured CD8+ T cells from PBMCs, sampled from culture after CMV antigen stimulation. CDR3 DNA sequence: TGTGCCAGCAGTTACGTAAGTGGCGAAAAACTGTTTTTT. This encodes CASSYVSGEKLFF.